This T cell receptor (beta chain) was identified during a study of blood T cells in healthy people across ages. Study findings and constraints: Getting older went along with TCR beta diversity per million T cells dropping roughly linearly.

This clonotype was recorded at least ten times. Its antigen remains unidentified. V dropped 2 bases and J dropped 7; count of bases not matched to a gene: 8. Germline V lookup: CDR1 SEHNR, CDR2 FQNEAQ (reference sequence). This CDR3 is built from 14 residues. It was with a sample-barcoded 5' primer and a J-beta primer mix that a second PCR of roughly 6 to 12 cycles was run. With 12 random nucleotides, a template-switch adaptor tagged each individual cDNA molecule. TCRdb fed the 5' RACE reads into MiXCR, producing one record per CDR3 protein. The sample shows hundreds of thousands of distinct CDR3 sequences, roughly 26% of them seen only once.

V and J are TRBV7-9 and TRBJ2-7, with 7 bases aligning to TRBD2. Specimen: blood. This receptor was obtained from an elderly woman in good health. The CDR3: CASSLSGTIQEQYF. As DNA, the CDR3 is TGTGCCAGCAGCTTATCCGGGACTATCCAAGAGCAGTACTTC.